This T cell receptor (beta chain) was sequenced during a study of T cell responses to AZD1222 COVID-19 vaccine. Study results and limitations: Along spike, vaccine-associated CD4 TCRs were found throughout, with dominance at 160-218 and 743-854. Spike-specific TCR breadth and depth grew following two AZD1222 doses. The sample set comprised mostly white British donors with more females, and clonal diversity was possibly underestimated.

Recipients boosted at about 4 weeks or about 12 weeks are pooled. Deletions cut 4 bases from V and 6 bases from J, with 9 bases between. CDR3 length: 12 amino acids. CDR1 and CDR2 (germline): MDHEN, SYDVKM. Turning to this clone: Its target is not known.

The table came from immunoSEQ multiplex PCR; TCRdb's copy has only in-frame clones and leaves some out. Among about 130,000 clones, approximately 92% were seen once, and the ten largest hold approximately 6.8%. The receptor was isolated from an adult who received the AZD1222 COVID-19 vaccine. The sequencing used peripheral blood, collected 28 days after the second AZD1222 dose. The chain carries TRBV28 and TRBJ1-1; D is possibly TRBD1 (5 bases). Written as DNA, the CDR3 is TGTGCCAGCAGTTACCTAGGGGCTGAAGCTTTCTTT. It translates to CASSYLGAEAFF.